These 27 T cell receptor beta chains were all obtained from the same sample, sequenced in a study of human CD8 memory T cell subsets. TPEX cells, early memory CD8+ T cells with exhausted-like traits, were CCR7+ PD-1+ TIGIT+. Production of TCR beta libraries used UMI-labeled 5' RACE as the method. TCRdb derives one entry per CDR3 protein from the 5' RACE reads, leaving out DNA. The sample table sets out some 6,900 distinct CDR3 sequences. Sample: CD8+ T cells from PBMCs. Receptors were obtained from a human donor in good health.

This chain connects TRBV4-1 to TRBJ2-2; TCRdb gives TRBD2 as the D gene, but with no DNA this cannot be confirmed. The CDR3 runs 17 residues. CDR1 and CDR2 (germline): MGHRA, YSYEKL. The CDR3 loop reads CASSPRGREGRPGELFF.

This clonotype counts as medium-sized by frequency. The CDR3 sequence is CASSDRLNTEAFF. The rearrangement joins TRBV5-4 to TRBJ1-1; TCRdb names TRBD1, which stays unverified in the absence of DNA. Per germline, CDR1 SGHNT and CDR2 YYREEE (reference sequence). The CDR3 is 13 residues long. Based on the CDR3 plus reference TRBV5-4 and TRBJ1-1, the full variable domain is ETGVTQSPTHLIKTRGQQVTLRCSSQSGHNTVSWYQQALGQGPQFIFQYYREEENGRGNFPPRFSGLQFPNYSSELNVNALELDDSALYLCASSDRLNTEAFFGQGTRLTVV.

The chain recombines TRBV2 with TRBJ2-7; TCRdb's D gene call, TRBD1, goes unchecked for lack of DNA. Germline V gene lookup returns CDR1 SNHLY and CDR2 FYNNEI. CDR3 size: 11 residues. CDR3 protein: CASSDRDEQYF.

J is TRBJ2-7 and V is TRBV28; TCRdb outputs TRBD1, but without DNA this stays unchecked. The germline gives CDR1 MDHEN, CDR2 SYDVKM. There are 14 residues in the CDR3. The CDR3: CASSLTGISYEQYF.

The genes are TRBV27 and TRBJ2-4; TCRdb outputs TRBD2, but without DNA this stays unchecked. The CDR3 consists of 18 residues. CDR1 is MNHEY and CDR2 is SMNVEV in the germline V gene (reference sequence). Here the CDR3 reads CASSPGTSGREVKNIQYF.

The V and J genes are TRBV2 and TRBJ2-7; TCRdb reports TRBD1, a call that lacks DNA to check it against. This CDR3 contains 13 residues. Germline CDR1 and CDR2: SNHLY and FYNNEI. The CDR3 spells CASIGTDSYEQYF.

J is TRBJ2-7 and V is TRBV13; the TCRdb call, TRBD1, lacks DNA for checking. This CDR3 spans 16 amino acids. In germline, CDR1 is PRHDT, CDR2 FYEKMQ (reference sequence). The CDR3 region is CASSSHMGSEPYEQYF.

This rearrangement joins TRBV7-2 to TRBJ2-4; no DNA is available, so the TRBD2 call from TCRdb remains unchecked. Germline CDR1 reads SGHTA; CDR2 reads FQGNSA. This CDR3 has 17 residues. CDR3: CASSFGLAGGFENIQYF. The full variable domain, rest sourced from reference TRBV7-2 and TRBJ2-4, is GAGVSQSPSNKVTEKGKDVELRCDPISGHTALYWYRQSLGQGLEFLIYFQGNSAPDKSGLPSDRFSAERTGGSVSTLTIQRTQQEDSAVYLCASSFGLAGGFENIQYFGAGTRLSVL.

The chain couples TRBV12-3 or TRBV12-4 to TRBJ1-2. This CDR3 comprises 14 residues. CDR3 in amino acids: CASSLGVVNYGYTF.

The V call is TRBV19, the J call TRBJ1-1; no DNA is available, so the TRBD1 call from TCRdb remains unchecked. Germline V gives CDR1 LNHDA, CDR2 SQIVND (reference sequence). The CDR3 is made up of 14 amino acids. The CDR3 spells CASSITQGATEAFF.

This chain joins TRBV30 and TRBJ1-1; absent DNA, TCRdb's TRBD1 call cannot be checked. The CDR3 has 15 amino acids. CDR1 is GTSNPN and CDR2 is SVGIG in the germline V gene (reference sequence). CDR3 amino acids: CAWSLGQGARTEAFF. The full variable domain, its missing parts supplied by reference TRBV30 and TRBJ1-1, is SQTIHQWPATLVQPVGSPLSLECTVEGTSNPNLYWYRQAAGRGLQLLFYSVGIGQISSEVPQNLSASRPQDRQFILSSKKLLLSDSGFYLCAWSLGQGARTEAFFGQGTRLTVV.

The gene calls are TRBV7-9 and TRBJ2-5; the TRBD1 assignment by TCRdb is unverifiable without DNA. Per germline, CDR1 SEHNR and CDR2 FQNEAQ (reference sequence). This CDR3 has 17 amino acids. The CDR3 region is CASSDWPGTGDIETQYF.

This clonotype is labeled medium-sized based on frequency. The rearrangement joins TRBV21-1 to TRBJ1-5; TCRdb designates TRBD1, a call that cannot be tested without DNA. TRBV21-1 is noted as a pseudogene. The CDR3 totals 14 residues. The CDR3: CASELGDSNQPQHF.

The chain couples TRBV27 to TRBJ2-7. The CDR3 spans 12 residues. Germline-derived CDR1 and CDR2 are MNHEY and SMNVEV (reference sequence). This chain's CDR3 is CASSLEGYEQYF.

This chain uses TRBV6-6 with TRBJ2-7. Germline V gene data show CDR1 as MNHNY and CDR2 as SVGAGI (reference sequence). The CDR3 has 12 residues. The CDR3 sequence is CASGQEPYEQYF.

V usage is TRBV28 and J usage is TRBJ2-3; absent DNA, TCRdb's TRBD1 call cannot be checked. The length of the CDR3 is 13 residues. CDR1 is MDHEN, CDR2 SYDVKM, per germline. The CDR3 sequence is CASSLGQRDTQYF.

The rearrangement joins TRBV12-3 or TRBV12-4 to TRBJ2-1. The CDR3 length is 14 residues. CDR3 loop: CASPQDSSYNEQFF.

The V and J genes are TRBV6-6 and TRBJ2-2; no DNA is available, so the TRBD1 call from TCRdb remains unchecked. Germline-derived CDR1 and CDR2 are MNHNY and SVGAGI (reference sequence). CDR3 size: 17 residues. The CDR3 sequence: CASSPLGQGGRGGELFF.

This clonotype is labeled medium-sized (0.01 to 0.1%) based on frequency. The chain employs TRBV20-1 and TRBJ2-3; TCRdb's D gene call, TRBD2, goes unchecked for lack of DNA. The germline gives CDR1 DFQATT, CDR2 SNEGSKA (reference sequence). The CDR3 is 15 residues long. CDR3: CSTEREGRLADTQYF.

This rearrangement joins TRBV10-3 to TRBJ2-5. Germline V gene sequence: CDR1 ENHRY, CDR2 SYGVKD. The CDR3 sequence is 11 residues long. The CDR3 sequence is CATRTEETQYF.

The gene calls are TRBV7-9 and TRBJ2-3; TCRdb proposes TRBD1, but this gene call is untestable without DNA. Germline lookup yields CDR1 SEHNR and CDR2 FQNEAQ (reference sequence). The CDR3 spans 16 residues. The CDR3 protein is CASSSLGGSSTDTQYF.

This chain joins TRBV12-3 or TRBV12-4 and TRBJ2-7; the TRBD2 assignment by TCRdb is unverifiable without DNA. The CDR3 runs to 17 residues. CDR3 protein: CASRAGTSGLSSYEQYF.

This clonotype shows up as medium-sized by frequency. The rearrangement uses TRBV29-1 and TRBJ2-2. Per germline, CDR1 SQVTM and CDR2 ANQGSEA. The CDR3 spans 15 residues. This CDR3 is CSVEKVGSNTGELFF.

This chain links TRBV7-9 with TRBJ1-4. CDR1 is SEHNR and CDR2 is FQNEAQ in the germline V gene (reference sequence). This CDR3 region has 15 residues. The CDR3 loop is CASSLLSPGNEKLFF.

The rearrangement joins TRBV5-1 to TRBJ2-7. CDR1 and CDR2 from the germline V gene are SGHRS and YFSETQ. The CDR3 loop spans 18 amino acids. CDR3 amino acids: CASILGGDGSRTLYEQYF.

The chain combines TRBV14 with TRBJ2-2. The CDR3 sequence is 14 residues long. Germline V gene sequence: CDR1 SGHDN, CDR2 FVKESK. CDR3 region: CASSLRQNTGELFF.

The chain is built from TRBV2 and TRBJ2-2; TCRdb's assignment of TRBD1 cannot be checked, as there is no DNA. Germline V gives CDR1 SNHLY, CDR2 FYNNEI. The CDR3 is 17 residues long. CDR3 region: CASTRENPRDLTGELFF.